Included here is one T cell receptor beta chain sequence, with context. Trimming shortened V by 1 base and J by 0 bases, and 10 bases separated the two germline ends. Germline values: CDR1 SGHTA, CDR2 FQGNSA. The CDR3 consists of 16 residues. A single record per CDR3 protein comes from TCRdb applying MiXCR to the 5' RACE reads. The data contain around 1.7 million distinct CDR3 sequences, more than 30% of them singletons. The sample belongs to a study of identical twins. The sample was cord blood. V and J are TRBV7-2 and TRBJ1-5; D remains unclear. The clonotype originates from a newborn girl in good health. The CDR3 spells CASSLVAGYSNQPQHF. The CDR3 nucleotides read TGTGCCAGCAGCTTAGTTGCGGGATATAGCAATCAGCCCCAGCATTTT. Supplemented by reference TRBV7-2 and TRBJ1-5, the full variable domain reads GAGVSQSPSNKVTEKGKDVELRCDPISGHTALYWYRQSLGQGLEFLIYFQGNSAPDKSGLPSDRFSAERTGGSVSTLTIQRTQQEDSAVYLCASSLVAGYSNQPQHFGDGTRLSIL.